This T cell receptor (beta chain) was captured in a study of blood T cell repertoires in COVID-19. Germline loops: CDR1 SGHAT, CDR2 FQNNGV. The CDR3 totals 16 residues. V was clipped by 2 bases and J by 6 bases, with 16 bases between them. Original processing methods: From reference gene primer amplification, estimates of nucleated cell counts were derived. The protocol was immunoSEQ multiplex PCR, while the TCRdb copy is restricted to in-frame clones and leaves out a portion. V, J and clone size derive from that table, while D and trimming were established from the DNA sequence. This sample has about 190,000 clones, with around 89% found just once.

The rearrangement joins TRBV11-2 to TRBJ2-2; the D is unclear. This sequence originates from a man in his fifties with acute or convalescent COVID-19. Sequencing was performed on peripheral blood. The CDR3 nucleotides read TGTGCCAGCAGCTTAAGGAGAGCTAATTTGGCCGGGGAGCTGTTTTTT. Translation gives CASSLRRANLAGELFF.